The clone carrying this T cell receptor (beta chain) has more than one count but fewer than ten. TCRdb re-called the 5' RACE reads with MiXCR, one entry per CDR3 protein. The data contain some 100,000 distinct CDR3 sequences, approximately 18% of them singletons. V lost 2 bases and J 4 bases, leaving 14 bases between the germline ends. Looked up from germline, CDR1 is WSHSY and CDR2 is SAAADI. The CDR3 length is 15 residues. The record originates from a study of T cells of healthy individuals. The chain joins TRBV10-2 to TRBJ2-5; D is perhaps TRBD2 (5 bases). This clonotype was obtained from a human donor in good health. The CDR3 DNA reads TGCGCCAGCAGTGAGCCCTCGAGAGGGCTAGAGACCCAGTACTTC. Translated: CASSEPSRGLETQYF.